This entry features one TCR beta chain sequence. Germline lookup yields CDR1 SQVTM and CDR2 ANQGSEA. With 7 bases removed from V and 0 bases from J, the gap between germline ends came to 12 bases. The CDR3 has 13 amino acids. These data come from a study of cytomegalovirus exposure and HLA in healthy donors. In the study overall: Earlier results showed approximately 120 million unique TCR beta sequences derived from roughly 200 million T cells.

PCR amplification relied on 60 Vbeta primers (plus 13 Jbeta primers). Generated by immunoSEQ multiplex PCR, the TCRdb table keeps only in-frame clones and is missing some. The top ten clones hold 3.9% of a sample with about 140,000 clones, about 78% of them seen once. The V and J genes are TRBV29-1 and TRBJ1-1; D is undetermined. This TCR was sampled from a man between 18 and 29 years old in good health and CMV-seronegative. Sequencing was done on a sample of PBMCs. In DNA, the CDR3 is TGCAGCGGCCAACAACAAATGAACACTGAAGCTTTCTTT. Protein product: CSGQQQMNTEAFF.